These 28 T cell receptor beta chains came from one sample sequenced in a study of T cells in Graves' hyperthyroidism and ophthalmopathy. TCR beta CDR3 sequences were amplified from RNA transcripts. A first-round RT-PCR of the TCR CDR3 used the HTBI primer set. One entry per CDR3 protein, called by TCRdb with MiXCR from the multiplex PCR reads. The sample yields roughly 500,000 distinct CDR3 sequences, about 43% seen once. What was sequenced was peripheral blood or thyroid tissue (not recorded which). These receptors originate from an adult woman with Graves' disease, either hyperthyroidism or ophthalmopathy (not recorded which).

A single count supports this clonotype. V gene TRBV7-3 combines with J gene TRBJ2-3; D may correspond to TRBD1 or TRBD2 (6 bases each). The germline gives CDR1 SGHTA, CDR2 FQGTGA. This CDR3 contains 16 residues. V lost 4 bases to trimming and J lost 0 bases, with 14 bases between them. DNA for the CDR3: TGTGCCAGCAGCTCCGGGGGCGGGATGAGCACAGATACGCAGTATTTT. Protein: CASSSGGGMSTDTQYF.

The V gene is TRBV2, the J gene TRBJ2-1; D possibly matches TRBD1 or TRBD2 (7 bases each). V was clipped by 7 bases and J by 4 bases, with 14 bases between them. The CDR3 has 14 residues. Germline CDR1 and CDR2: SNHLY and FYNNEI. The CDR3 loop reads CASKGAGVYNEQFF. The CDR3 region has the DNA TGTGCCAGCAAGGGGGCGGGAGTATACAATGAGCAGTTCTTC. Complete variable domain (other parts from reference TRBV2 and TRBJ2-1): EPEVTQTPSHQVTQMGQEVILRCVPISNHLYFYWYRQILGQKVEFLVSFYNNEISEKSEIFDDQFSVERPDGSNFTLKIRSTKLEDSAMYFCASKGAGVYNEQFFGPGTRLTVL.

The V gene is TRBV12-3 or TRBV12-4, the J gene TRBJ1-2; 8 nucleotides align to TRBD1. This CDR3 is built from 12 residues. V dropped 6 bases and J dropped 10; count of bases not matched to a gene: 7. The CDR3, as DNA: TGTGCCAGCAGGGAACAGGGGGGGATCTACACCTTC. Its translation: CASREQGGIYTF.

In this sample, this clonotype turned up many times. The J gene is TRBJ1-6, the V gene TRBV4-1; D is undetermined. The V end was cut by 2 bases, the J end by 7 bases, with 0 bases between. Germline V gene lookup returns CDR1 MGHRA and CDR2 YSYEKL. The CDR3 totals 11 residues. The CDR3 region has the DNA TGCGCCAGCAGCCAAAATTCACCCCTCCACTTT. Residues: CASSQNSPLHF.

The chain couples TRBV29-1 to TRBJ2-7; 12 nucleotides line up with TRBD1. This CDR3 has 13 amino acids. The germline CDR1 and CDR2 sequences are SQVTM and ANQGSEA. The V and J ends lost 5 bases and 5 bases, in that order; junction bases with no gene match: 4. DNA for the CDR3: TGCAGCGTTCGAGGGACAGGGGGCCACGAGCAGTACTTC. It encodes CSVRGTGGHEQYF.

In its sample, this clonotype was seen a few times. V is TRBV7-9 and J is TRBJ1-1, with D perhaps matching TRBD1 (5 bases). There are 14 residues in the CDR3. Germline values: CDR1 SEHNR, CDR2 FQNEAQ (reference sequence). Trimming cost V 5 bases and J 4 bases, with 14 bases left between them. The CDR3: CASSHSGGGTEAFF. The CDR3, as DNA: TGTGCCAGCAGCCATAGTGGGGGAGGCACTGAAGCTTTCTTT.

V usage is TRBV7-9 and J usage is TRBJ2-7, with 9 nucleotides matching TRBD1. Germline CDR1 reads SEHNR; CDR2 reads FQNEAQ (reference sequence). The V and J ends lost 7 bases and 1 base, in that order; junction bases with no gene match: 17. This CDR3 is 18 amino acids long. In nucleotides, the CDR3 is TGTGCCAGCAACGTGGGACAGGGTTATGGACCCGAATCCTACGAGCAGTACTTC. It encodes CASNVGQGYGPESYEQYF. Full variable domain (missing parts from reference TRBV7-9 and TRBJ2-7): DTGVSQNPRHKITKRGQNVTFRCDPISEHNRLYWYRQTLGQGPEFLTYFQNEAQLEKSRLLSDRFSAERPKGSFSTLEIQRTEQGDSAMYLCASNVGQGYGPESYEQYFGPGTRLTVT.

This clonotype was seen many times. CDR3 protein: CASSPEGPGVSTEAFF. In nucleotides, the CDR3 is TGCGCCAGCAGCCCTGAGGGTCCCGGGGTCTCCACTGAAGCTTTCTTT. This chain connects TRBV5-1 to TRBJ1-1; no clear D gene. Germline CDR1 SGHRS, CDR2 YFSETQ. The V end was cut by 4 bases, the J end by 4 bases, with 20 bases between. The CDR3 is 16 residues long.

This clonotype occurred many times. Written as DNA, the CDR3 is TGTGCCAGCAGCTCGACAGGGGGCCACTATGGCTACACCTTC. Residues: CASSSTGGHYGYTF. This chain uses TRBV28 with TRBJ1-2; 10 positions match TRBD1. Germline V gene data show CDR1 as MDHEN and CDR2 as SYDVKM. The CDR3 is 14 residues long. V shed 6 bases and J 3 bases; nucleotides not matched to a gene: 4.

Concerning this clonotype itself: A junction end diverges from the germline sequence, so it may reflect a read error. The J gene is TRBJ1-2, the V gene TRBV6-6, with D maybe TRBD1 (5 bases). Germline CDR1 is MNHNY and CDR2 is SVGAGI (reference sequence). This CDR3 is built from 13 residues. The CDR3 bases are TGTGCCAGCAGGCGACAGAAGAACTATGGCCACACCTTC. This encodes CASRRQKNYGHTF.

V usage is TRBV5-1 and J usage is TRBJ1-2; D is unresolved. CDR1 is SGHRS and CDR2 is YFSETQ in the germline V gene. V dropped 3 bases and J dropped 8 bases, with 17 bases sitting between them. The CDR3 is 14 amino acids. The CDR3 reads CASSSKVGLAGYTF. The CDR3 DNA follows: TGCGCCAGCAGCTCGAAAGTAGGACTAGCGGGCTACACCTTC.

There are many counts of this clonotype. The rearrangement links TRBV7-2 to TRBJ1-1, with D tentatively TRBD1 (5 bases). The CDR3 sequence is 15 residues long. CDR1 is SGHTA, CDR2 FQGNSA, per germline. The V gene lost 5 bases and the J gene lost 1 base, with 14 bases spanning the gap. CDR3 sequence (DNA): TGTGCCAGCAGCCCCTCGCGGGGGAAGAACACTGAAGCTTTCTTT. This codes for CASSPSRGKNTEAFF.

The chain is built from TRBV7-9 and TRBJ2-2; possible D gene TRBD2, 5 bases. Germline lookup yields CDR1 SEHNR and CDR2 FQNEAQ (reference sequence). The CDR3 runs to 14 residues. V dropped 4 bases and J dropped 6 bases, with 12 bases sitting between them. The DNA for the CDR3 is TGTGCCAGCAGCTCCGAGTGGAGGTCCGGGGAGCTGTTTTTT. It translates to CASSSEWRSGELFF.

This clonotype appeared a few times. The chain links TRBV7-6 to TRBJ2-2; TRBD2 aligns across 7 bases. The J segment lost 4 bases and the V segment lost 5 bases, leaving 7 bases of the junction unmatched. Looked up from germline, CDR1 is SGHVS and CDR2 is FNYEAQ. This CDR3 has 15 amino acids. CDR3: CASSAPSGITGELFF. Here the CDR3 DNA reads TGTGCCAGCAGCGCCCCGAGCGGGATCACCGGGGAGCTGTTTTTT.

The chain has TRBV7-6 and TRBJ1-6; a weak D match, TRBD1 (5 bases). The V end lost 1 base, the J end lost 5 bases, and 12 bases lay between the germline ends. The CDR3 has 16 residues. CDR1 is SGHVS, CDR2 FNYEAQ, per germline. The CDR3 coding sequence is TGTGCCAGCAGCTTAGTACTTCCGGGGGATAATTCACCCCTCCACTTT. Its protein is CASSLVLPGDNSPLHF.

This clonotype was found a few times. This may be a read error, as it is one base from a much larger clone. J is TRBJ2-7 and V is TRBV6-1, with TRBD1 matching 10 bases. The CDR3 is made up of 12 amino acids. Germline V gene lookup returns CDR1 MNHNS and CDR2 SASEGT. V was pared by 6 bases and J by 6 bases, with 2 bases of the junction left unmatched. DNA for the CDR3: TGTGCCAGCAGCGGGACAGGGGTCGAGCAGTACTTC. Amino acids: CASSGTGVEQYF.

The chain carries TRBV15 and TRBJ1-2; 10 positions match TRBD1. CDR3 length: 20 amino acids. CDR1 and CDR2 (germline): LNHNV, YYDKDF (reference sequence). Trimming took 0 bases from V and 0 from J; bases not matched to a gene: 13. CDR3 residues: CATSRDLFGQGGGTNYGYTF. CDR3 nucleotides: TGTGCCACCAGCAGAGATCTTTTTGGACAGGGGGGGGGAACTAACTATGGCTACACCTTC.

This clonotype showed up many times. The chain uses TRBV20-1 and TRBJ2-7; possibly TRBD1 for D (5 bases). V dropped 6 bases and J dropped 1 base, with 16 bases sitting between them. The CDR3 runs to 14 residues. CDR1 and CDR2 from the germline V gene are DFQATT and SNEGSKA (reference sequence). The CDR3 here is CSASLGASSYEQYF. The CDR3 bases are TGCAGTGCCTCTTTAGGGGCGAGTTCCTACGAGCAGTACTTC.

In its sample, this clonotype was seen many times. V gene TRBV5-5 combines with J gene TRBJ2-7; D is unclear. Trimming stripped 0 bases from V and 0 bases from J, with 4 bases between. From germline, CDR1 is SGHKS and CDR2 YYEKEE (reference sequence). The CDR3 runs 13 residues. CDR3 residues: CASSLEYSYEQYF. The CDR3 bases are TGTGCCAGCAGCTTGGAATACTCCTACGAGCAGTACTTC. The complete variable domain, with remaining parts taken from reference TRBV5-5 and TRBJ2-7, reads DAGVTQSPTHLIKTRGQQVTLRCSPISGHKSVSWYQQVLGQGPQFIFQYYEKEERGRGNFPDRFSARQFPNYSSELNVNALLLGDSALYLCASSLEYSYEQYFGPGTRLTVT.

The V gene is TRBV15, the J gene TRBJ2-2; tentative D call: TRBD1 (6 bases). Trimming shortened V by 0 bases and J by 6 bases, and 11 bases separated the two germline ends. Germline V gives CDR1 LNHNV, CDR2 YYDKDF (reference sequence). CDR3 size: 15 residues. This CDR3 is CATSREDSEAGELFF. CDR3 DNA: TGTGCCACCAGCAGAGAGGACAGTGAGGCCGGGGAGCTGTTTTTT.

The rearrangement links TRBV7-9 to TRBJ2-5, with D possibly called TRBD1 or TRBD2 (5 bases each). V gave up 5 bases and J gave up 3 bases, with 16 bases separating them. The CDR3 consists of 15 residues. The germline V gene encodes CDR1 SEHNR and CDR2 FQNEAQ (reference sequence). The CDR3 sequence is CASSRWDQTKETQYF. CDR3 nucleotide sequence: TGTGCCAGCAGCCGTTGGGACCAAACGAAAGAGACCCAGTACTTC.

J is TRBJ1-5 and V is TRBV7-2; D uncertain. From germline, CDR1 is SGHTA and CDR2 FQGNSA. V was shortened by 4 bases and J by 10 bases, with 11 bases between the two germline ends. This CDR3 is built from 12 residues. The CDR3 is CASSSASGPQHF. The CDR3 DNA is TGTGCCAGCAGCTCCGCATCCGGACCCCAGCATTTT.

This clonotype was observed a few times. The chain has TRBV24-1 and TRBJ1-5, with D perhaps matching TRBD1 (5 bases). The germline V gene has CDR1 KGHDR and CDR2 SFDVKD. This CDR3 has 12 residues. V gave up 10 bases and J gave up 6 bases, with 12 bases separating them. This chain's CDR3 is CATDSGTQPQHF. The DNA of the CDR3 is TGTGCCACTGATTCCGGGACTCAGCCCCAGCATTTT.

This clonotype was counted many times. The chain carries TRBV9 and TRBJ1-1, with 7 bases aligning to TRBD1. With 3 bases clipped from V and 6 bases from J, the junction kept 5 bases outside the gene matches. Germline CDR1 and CDR2: SGDLS and YYNGEE. This CDR3 contains 13 residues. The CDR3 is CASSGTGFAEAFF. The CDR3 DNA is TGTGCCAGCAGCGGGACAGGCTTTGCTGAAGCTTTCTTT.

This clonotype was counted between two and nine times. This chain connects TRBV7-9 to TRBJ1-1; tentative D call: TRBD1 (5 bases). V was clipped by 8 bases and J by 1 base, with 17 bases between them. The CDR3 sequence is 15 residues long. The germline V gene encodes CDR1 SEHNR and CDR2 FQNEAQ (reference sequence). The chain's CDR3 is CASQESGQSNTEAFF. In DNA form, the CDR3 reads TGTGCCAGCCAAGAATCAGGGCAGTCGAACACTGAAGCTTTCTTT.

This chain uses TRBV7-9 with TRBJ1-3, with D unresolved. Germline values: CDR1 SEHNR, CDR2 FQNEAQ (reference sequence). Trimming shortened V by 11 bases and J by 0 bases, and 11 bases separated the two germline ends. This CDR3 comprises 13 residues. CDR3 region: CAGMEGSGNTIYF. Written as DNA, the CDR3 is TGTGCCGGGATGGAGGGCTCTGGAAACACCATATATTTT.

This rearrangement joins TRBV20-1 to TRBJ2-5, with D perhaps assigned TRBD1 or TRBD2 (5 bases each). The V end lost 0 bases, the J end lost 4 bases, and 12 bases lay between the germline ends. The germline gives CDR1 DFQATT, CDR2 SNEGSKA (reference sequence). There are 14 residues in the CDR3. The CDR3 DNA reads as TGCAGTGCTAGAGATTTGGGGGATCGAGAGACCCAGTACTTC. Translating gives CSARDLGDRETQYF.

Ten or more counts support this clonotype. V usage is TRBV29-1 and J usage is TRBJ2-2; D is ambiguous. Trimming shortened V by 2 bases and J by 1 base, and 8 bases separated the two germline ends. Germline V gene lookup returns CDR1 SQVTM and CDR2 ANQGSEA. This CDR3 region has 14 residues. The CDR3 region is CSVEQSLNTGELFF. The CDR3 DNA is TGCAGCGTTGAACAGAGCCTGAACACCGGGGAGCTGTTTTTT.